This record covers a single TCR beta chain. Its specificity is unknown. Produced via immunoSEQ multiplex PCR; TCRdb's table is partial and in-frame only. This table has 100,000 to 120,000 clones, around 80% appearing once. The sample originates from a study of T cell responses to AZD1222 COVID-19 vaccine. In germline, CDR1 is MNHEY, CDR2 SVGAGI. The CDR3 loop spans 14 amino acids. Trimming took off 6 bases at V and 3 bases at J, with 12 bases between the two ends. Study conclusions and caveats: Among the donors, most were white British and more were female, and clonal diversity was possibly underestimated. After two AZD1222 doses, spike-specific TCR breadth and depth rose versus day 0. Vaccine-associated CD4 TCRs ranged over spike, dominating at 160-218 and 743-854.

The input for sequencing was peripheral blood, taken on day 0 of AZD1222 vaccination. The clonotype was recovered from an adult in good health. The chain has TRBV6-5 and TRBJ2-4; either TRBD1 or TRBD2 may supply D (7 bases each). Written as DNA, the CDR3 is TGTGCCAGCAGATCAGGGGGGGGCAAAAACATTCAGTACTTC. Its protein product is CASRSGGGKNIQYF.